Listed below are T cell receptor beta chains from one sample, sequenced in a study of shared clonotypes between healthy human individuals. TCRdb's copy holds only in-frame clones and misses some; the assay was immunoSEQ multiplex PCR. Altogether millions of clones are present, roughly 94% being singletons, with the ten largest covering 0.13%. Material for sequencing was naive CD4+ T cells sorted from blood. Receptors originate from a man younger than 30 in good health. CDR3s include the opening cysteine and the closing phenylalanine or tryptophan.

>TRBV6-5|TRBJ2-7
CASSYGRGHYEQYF
>TRBV19|TRBJ2-1
CASTRGDISGNEQFF
>TRBV6-6|TRBJ1-2
CASSYDKNYGYTF
>TRBV6-5|TRBJ2-1
CAVAISSYNEQFF
>TRBV7-2|TRBJ2-1
CASKEGLGGQFF
>TRBV30|TRBJ2-7
CAWSSPLGTGGAGIYEQYF
>TRBV2|TRBJ2-7
CASREGSGPTYEQYF
>TRBV6-1|TRBJ1-6
CASRPGQGGSPLHF
>TRBV2|TRBJ2-1
CASTDGSVQQFF
>TRBV5-1|TRBJ1-2
CASSLASAGAYGYTF
>TRBV6-5|TRBJ1-6
CASNLGQGYNSPLHF
>TRBV6-6|TRBJ1-4
CASRGGLGKLFF
>TRBV5-1|TRBJ1-1
CASSLGPIPNTEAFF
>TRBV4-1|TRBJ1-3
CASSQGWADTIYF
>TRBV30|TRBJ1-5
CAWATGGDQPQHF
>TRBV28|TRBJ2-7
CASSSLAGGSYEQYF
>TRBV28|TRBJ1-1
CASSLSHRGSTEAFF